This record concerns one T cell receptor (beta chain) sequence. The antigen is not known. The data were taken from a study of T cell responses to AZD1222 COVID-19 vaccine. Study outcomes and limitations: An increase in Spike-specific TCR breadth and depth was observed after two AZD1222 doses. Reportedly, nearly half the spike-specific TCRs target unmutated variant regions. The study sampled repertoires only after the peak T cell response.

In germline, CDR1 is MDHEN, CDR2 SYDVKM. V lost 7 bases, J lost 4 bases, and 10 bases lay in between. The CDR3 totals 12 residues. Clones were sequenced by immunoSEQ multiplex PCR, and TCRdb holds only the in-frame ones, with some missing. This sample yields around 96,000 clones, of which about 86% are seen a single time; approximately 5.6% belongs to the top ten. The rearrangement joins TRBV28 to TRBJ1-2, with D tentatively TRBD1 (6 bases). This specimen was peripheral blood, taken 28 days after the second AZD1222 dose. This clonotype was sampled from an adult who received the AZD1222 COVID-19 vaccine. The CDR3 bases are TGTGCCAGCACCCAGGGGATCTATGGCTACACCTTC. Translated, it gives CASTQGIYGYTF.